This TCR beta chain emerged from a study of T-cell reconstitution after alpha-beta-depleted transplantation in children. Study findings and constraints: Elevated TCRbeta diversity at day 60 was traced, in some patients, to surviving recipient T cells and thymic progenitors. One year after transplant, T-cell counts and diversity came mostly from newly produced T cells. Reportedly, roughly two months post-transplant, alpha-beta T cells arose from several hundred expanded graft clones.

V was pared by 1 base and J by 5 bases, with 3 bases of the junction left unmatched. Germline CDR1 MGHRA, CDR2 YSYEKL. The CDR3 is 16 residues long. Library preparation (for TCRbeta) was performed with unique molecular identifiers. TCRdb re-derived calls from the PCR reads in MiXCR, one entry per CDR3 protein. The data show roughly 570,000 distinct CDR3 sequences, over 25% seen once. Points on this clonotype: Its antigen is unknown.

The rearrangement uses TRBV4-1 and TRBJ2-2, with TRBD2 matching over 11 bases. The clonotype originates from a boy in the first two years of life with Wiskott-Aldrich syndrome, due to receive a stem cell transplant. This sample comprised PBMCs, obtained before TCRalphabeta/CD19-depleted stem cell transplant. The DNA for the CDR3 is TGCGCCAGCAGCCAAGCCGGGACTAGCGGTACCGGGGAGCTGTTTTTT. Encoded protein: CASSQAGTSGTGELFF.